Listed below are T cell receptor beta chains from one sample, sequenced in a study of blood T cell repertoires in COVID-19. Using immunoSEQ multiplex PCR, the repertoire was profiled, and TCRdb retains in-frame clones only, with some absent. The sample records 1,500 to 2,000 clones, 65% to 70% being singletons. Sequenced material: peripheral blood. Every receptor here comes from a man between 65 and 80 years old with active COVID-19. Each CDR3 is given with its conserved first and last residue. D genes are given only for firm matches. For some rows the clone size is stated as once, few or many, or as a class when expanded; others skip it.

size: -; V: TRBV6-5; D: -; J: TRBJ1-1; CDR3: CASSGGDPEAFF; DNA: TGTGCCAGCAGCGGGGGGGACCCTGAAGCTTTCTTT
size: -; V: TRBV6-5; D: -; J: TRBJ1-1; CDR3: CASSNSGVGTEAFF; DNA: TGTGCCAGCAGTAATAGCGGGGTAGGGACTGAAGCTTTCTTT
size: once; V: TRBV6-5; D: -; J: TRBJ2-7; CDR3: CASSYPTAGPNEQYF; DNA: TGTGCCAGCAGTTACCCCACTGCGGGGCCGAATGAGCAGTACTTC
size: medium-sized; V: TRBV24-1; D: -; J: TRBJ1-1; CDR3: CATSDSGRGGTEAFF; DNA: TGTGCCACCAGTGATTCCGGCAGGGGAGGGACTGAAGCTTTCTTT
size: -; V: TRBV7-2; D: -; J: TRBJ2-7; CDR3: CASSVRSTAYEQYF; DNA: TGTGCCAGCAGCGTGCGGTCAACCGCCTACGAGCAGTACTTC
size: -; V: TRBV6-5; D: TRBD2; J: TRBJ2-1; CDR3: CASSYSGTSFWDEQFF; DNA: TGTGCCAGCAGTTACTCAGGGACTAGCTTCTGGGATGAGCAGTTCTTC
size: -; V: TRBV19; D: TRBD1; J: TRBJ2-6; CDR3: CASSIPSRRDRESSGANVLTF; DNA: TGTGCCAGTAGTATACCCTCCAGGAGGGACAGGGAATCCTCTGGGGCCAACGTCCTGACTTTC
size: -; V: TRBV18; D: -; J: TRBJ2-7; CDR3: CASSPREFSYEQYF; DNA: TGTGCCAGCTCACCAAGGGAGTTCTCCTACGAGCAGTACTTC
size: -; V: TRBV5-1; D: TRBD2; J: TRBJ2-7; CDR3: CASSLFLAGIGEQYF; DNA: TGCGCCAGCAGCTTGTTCCTAGCGGGGATAGGGGAGCAGTACTTC
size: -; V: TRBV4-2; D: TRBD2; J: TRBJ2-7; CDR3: CASSQPRRGRADTGEQYF; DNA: TGTGCCAGCAGCCAACCGAGACGGGGGAGGGCCGACACTGGCGAGCAGTACTTC
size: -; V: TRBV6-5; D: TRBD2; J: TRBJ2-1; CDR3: CASTASGSYNEQFF; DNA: TGTGCCAGCACGGCTAGCGGTTCCTACAATGAGCAGTTCTTC
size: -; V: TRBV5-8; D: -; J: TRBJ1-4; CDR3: CASSLAWGPGEKLFF; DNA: TGTGCCAGCAGCTTGGCTTGGGGGCCCGGTGAAAAACTGTTTTTT
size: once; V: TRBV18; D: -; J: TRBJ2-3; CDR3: CASSPAGAPDTQYF; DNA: TGTGCCAGCTCACCAGCGGGGGCCCCAGATACGCAGTATTTT
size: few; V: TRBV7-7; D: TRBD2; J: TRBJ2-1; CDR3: CASSSSSGEQFF; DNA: TGTGCCAGCAGCTCGTCTAGCGGGGAGCAGTTCTTC
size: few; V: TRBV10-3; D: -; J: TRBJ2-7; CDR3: CAISGEGGRAEQYF; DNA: TGTGCCATCAGTGGGGAGGGGGGACGAGCCGAGCAGTACTTC
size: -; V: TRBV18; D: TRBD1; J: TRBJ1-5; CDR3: CASSSVNRDRGTQPQHF; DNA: TGTGCCAGCTCGTCAGTGAACCGGGACAGAGGAACTCAGCCCCAGCATTTT
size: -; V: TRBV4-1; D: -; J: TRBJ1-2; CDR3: CASSQGRNYGYTF; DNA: TGCGCCAGCAGCCAAGGCAGAAACTATGGCTACACCTTC
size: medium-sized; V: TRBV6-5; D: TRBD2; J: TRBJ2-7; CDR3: CASSPGGGGTYEQYF; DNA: TGTGCCAGCAGCCCCGGGGGGGGTGGCACCTACGAGCAGTACTTC
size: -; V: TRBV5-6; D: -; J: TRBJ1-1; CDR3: CASSWGVVNTEAFF; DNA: TGTGCCAGCAGCTGGGGGGTGGTGAACACTGAAGCTTTCTTT
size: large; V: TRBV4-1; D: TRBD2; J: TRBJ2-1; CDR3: CASSLTSDYYNEQFF; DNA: TGCGCCAGCAGCCTGACTAGCGATTACTACAATGAGCAGTTCTTC
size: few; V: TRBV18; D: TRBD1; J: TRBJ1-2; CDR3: CASSPGTVLRGNYGYTF; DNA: TGTGCCAGCTCACCCGGGACAGTCCTACGAGGGAACTATGGCTACACCTTC
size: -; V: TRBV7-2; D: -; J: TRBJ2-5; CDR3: CASSSPWGQSYQETQYF; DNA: TGTGCCAGCAGCTCGCCCTGGGGCCAATCGTACCAAGAGACCCAGTACTTC
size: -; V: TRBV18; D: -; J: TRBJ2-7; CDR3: CASSRDMVSYEQYF; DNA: TGTGCCAGCTCCCGGGACATGGTATCCTACGAGCAGTACTTC
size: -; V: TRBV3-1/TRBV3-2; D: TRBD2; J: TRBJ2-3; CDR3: CASSQDRSAGGETDTQYF; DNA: TGTGCCAGCAGCCAAGACAGATCAGCGGGGGGCGAGACAGATACGCAGTATTTT
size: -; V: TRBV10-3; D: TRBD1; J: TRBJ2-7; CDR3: CAISEIGTGNEQYF; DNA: TGTGCCATCAGTGAAATTGGGACAGGGAACGAGCAGTACTTC
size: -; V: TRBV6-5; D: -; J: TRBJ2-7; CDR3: CASKITSQGEQYF; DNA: TGTGCCAGCAAGATTACTAGCCAGGGCGAGCAGTACTTC
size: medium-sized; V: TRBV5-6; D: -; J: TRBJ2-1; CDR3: CASSLRGSYNEQFF; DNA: TGTGCCAGCAGCTTACGGGGCTCCTACAATGAGCAGTTCTTC
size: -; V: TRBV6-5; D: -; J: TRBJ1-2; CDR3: CASSYQSGLGYTF; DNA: TGTGCCAGCAGTTACCAATCTGGGCTGGGCTACACCTTC
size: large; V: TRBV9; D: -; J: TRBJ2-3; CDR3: CASSPSDTQYF; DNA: TGTGCCAGCAGCCCCTCAGATACGCAGTATTTT
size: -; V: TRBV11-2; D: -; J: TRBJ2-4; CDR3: CASSLGRARDIQYF; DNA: TGTGCCAGCAGCTTAGGCAGAGCTCGGGACATTCAGTACTTC
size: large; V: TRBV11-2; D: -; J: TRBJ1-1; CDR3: CASSLGPEAEAFF; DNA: TGTGCCAGCAGTTTGGGCCCGGAGGCTGAAGCTTTCTTT
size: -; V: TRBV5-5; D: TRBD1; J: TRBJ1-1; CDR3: CASSGDSLTEAFF; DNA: TGTGCCAGCAGCGGGGACAGTCTCACTGAAGCTTTCTTT
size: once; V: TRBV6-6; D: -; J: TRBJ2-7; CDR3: CASRAPGADEQYF; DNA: TGTGCCAGCAGAGCCCCAGGGGCTGACGAGCAGTACTTC
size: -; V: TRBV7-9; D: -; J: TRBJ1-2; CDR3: CASSLAHGESYGYTF; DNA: TGTGCCAGCAGCTTAGCGCACGGGGAGAGCTATGGCTACACCTTC
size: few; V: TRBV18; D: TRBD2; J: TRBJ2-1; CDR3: CASSPPVAGGLNEQFF; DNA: TGTGCCAGCTCACCACCGGTAGCGGGAGGGCTCAATGAGCAGTTCTTC